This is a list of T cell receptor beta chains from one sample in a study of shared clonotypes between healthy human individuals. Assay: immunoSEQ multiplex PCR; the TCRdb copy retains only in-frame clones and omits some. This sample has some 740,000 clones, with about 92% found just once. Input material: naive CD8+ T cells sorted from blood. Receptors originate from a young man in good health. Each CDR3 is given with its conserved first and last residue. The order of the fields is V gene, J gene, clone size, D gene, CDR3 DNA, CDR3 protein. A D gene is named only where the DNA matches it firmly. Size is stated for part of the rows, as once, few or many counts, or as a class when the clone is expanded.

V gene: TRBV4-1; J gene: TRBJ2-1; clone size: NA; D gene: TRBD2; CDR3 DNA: TGCGCCAGCAGCCAAGATTCAGGGACGGGAGCTAGCGGGAGAGATGAGCAGTTCTTC; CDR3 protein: CASSQDSGTGASGRDEQFF
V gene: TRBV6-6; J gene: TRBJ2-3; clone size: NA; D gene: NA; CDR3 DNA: TGTGCCAGCAGCCCTGTTGGGGGTGGGGATACGCAGTATTTT; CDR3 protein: CASSPVGGGDTQYF
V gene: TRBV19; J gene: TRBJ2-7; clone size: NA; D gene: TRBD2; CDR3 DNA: TGTGCCAGTAGTGGGACTAGCGGGAAGTCGATCTACGAGCAGTACTTC; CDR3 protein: CASSGTSGKSIYEQYF
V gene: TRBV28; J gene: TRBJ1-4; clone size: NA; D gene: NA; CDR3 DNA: TGTGCCAGCAGTTTAATGGGGGATGGTGAAAAACTGTTTTTT; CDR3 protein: CASSLMGDGEKLFF
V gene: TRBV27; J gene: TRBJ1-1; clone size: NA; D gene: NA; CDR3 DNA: TGTGCCAGCAGTTTATCGATTAGGGGCCCTGAAGCTTTCTTT; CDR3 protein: CASSLSIRGPEAFF
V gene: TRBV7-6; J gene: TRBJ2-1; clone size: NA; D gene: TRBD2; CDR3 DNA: TGTGCCAGCAGCTTAGGTACCGGGACTAGTCCCTACAATGAGCAGTTCTTC; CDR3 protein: CASSLGTGTSPYNEQFF
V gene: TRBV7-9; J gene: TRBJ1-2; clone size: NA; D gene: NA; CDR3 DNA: TGTGCCAGCAGCGACCGGTCGGACCCTAACTATGGCTACACCTTC; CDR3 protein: CASSDRSDPNYGYTF
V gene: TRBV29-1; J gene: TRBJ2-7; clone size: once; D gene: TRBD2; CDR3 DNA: TGCAGCGGTCAACTAGCGGAGTCCTACGAGCAGTACTTC; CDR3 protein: CSGQLAESYEQYF
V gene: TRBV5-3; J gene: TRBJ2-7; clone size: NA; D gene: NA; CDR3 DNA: TGTGCCAGAAACCCTCCCCCGCTGAAGTACTTC; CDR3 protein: CARNPPPLKYF
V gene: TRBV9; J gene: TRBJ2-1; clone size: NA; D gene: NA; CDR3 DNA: TGTGCCAGCAGCAATCAAAACAATGAGCAGTTCTTC; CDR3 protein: CASSNQNNEQFF
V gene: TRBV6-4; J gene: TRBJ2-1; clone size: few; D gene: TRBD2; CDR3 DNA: TGTGCCAGCAGTGGAGGGACTAGCGGGAGCAATGAGCAGTTCTTC; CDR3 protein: CASSGGTSGSNEQFF
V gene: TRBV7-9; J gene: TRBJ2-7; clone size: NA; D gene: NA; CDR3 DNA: TGTGCCAGCAGCCCAGAGACGCGGGAAGAGCAGTACTTC; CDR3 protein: CASSPETREEQYF
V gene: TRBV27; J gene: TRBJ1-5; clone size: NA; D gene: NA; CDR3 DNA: TGTGCCAGCAGTCCAGGGATTTATGATCAGCCCCAGCATTTT; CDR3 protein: CASSPGIYDQPQHF
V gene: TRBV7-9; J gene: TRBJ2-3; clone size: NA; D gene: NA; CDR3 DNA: TGTGCCAGCAGCTTAGGGTGGCGAGATACGCAGTATTTT; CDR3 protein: CASSLGWRDTQYF
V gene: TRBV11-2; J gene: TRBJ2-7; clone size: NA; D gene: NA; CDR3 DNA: TGTGCCAGCAGCTTAGAGTACTCCTGGGACTACGAGCAGTACTTC; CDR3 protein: CASSLEYSWDYEQYF
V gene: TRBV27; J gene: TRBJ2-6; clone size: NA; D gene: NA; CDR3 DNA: TGTGCCACCAGTTATACAGGGAGCTCTGGGGCCAACGTCCTGACTTTC; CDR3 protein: CATSYTGSSGANVLTF
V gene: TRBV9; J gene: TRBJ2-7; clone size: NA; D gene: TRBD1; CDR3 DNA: TGTGCCAGCAGCGAGGGCGCCGGGACAGGCGGTTACGAGCAGTACTTC; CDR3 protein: CASSEGAGTGGYEQYF
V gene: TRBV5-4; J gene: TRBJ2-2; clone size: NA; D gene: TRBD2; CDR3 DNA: TGTGCCAGCAGCTTGGCCGGGCTAGCGGGATTAAACACCGGGGAGCTGTTTTTT; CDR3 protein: CASSLAGLAGLNTGELFF
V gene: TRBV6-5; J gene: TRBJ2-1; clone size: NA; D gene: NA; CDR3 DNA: TGTGCCAGCAGTTACTCTGGCAGGGACTTGCCTTATGAGCAGTTCTTC; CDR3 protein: CASSYSGRDLPYEQFF
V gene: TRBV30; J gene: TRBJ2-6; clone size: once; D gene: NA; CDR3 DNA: TGTGCCTGGAGCTGTCCAATTGGACTACTCTCTGGGGCCAACGTCCTGACTTTC; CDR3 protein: CAWSCPIGLLSGANVLTF
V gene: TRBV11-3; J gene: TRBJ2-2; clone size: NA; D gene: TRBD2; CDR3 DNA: TGTGCCAGCAGCTACTTAGATATTCGACTAGCGGGAGGGGAGGGGGAGCTGTTTTTT; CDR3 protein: CASSYLDIRLAGGEGELFF
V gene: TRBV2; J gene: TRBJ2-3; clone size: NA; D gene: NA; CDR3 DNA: TGTGCCAGCAGTGACCCGGGGACAGATACGCAGTATTTT; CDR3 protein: CASSDPGTDTQYF
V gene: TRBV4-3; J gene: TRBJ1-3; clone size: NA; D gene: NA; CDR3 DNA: TGCGCCAGCAGCCAAGAAAGACAATCTGGAAACACCATATATTTT; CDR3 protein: CASSQERQSGNTIYF